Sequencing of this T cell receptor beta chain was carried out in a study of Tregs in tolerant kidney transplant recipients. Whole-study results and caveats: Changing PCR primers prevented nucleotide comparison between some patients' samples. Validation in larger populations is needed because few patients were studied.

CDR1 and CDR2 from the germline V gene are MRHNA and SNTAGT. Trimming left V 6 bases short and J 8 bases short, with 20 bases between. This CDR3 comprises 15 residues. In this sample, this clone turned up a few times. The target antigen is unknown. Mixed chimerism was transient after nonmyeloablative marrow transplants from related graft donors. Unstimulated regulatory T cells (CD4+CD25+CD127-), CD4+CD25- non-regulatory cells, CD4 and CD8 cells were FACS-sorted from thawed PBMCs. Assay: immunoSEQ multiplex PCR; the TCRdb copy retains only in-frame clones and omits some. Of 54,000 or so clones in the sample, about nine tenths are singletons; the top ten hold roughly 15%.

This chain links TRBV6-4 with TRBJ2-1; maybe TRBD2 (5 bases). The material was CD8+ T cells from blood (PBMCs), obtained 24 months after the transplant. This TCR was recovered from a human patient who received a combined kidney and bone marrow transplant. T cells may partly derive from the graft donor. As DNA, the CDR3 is TGTGCCAGCAGAATGACCCCCGAGGGTGGTCATGAGCAGTTCTTC. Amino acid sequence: CASRMTPEGGHEQFF.